Sequencing of this TCR beta chain was carried out in a study of T cell repertoires in cytomegalovirus infection (dated by TCRdb to the late 2010s). At the level of the whole study: Donor HLA type was relevant to the analysis, as public TCR beta signatures indicated carriage of CMV infection together with the matching HLA type. Overall results and qualifications from the work: Carriers of CMV infection plus the relevant HLA type were discriminated by the cumulative frequency of public TCR beta family members in the study cohort and in an independent roughly 370-donor cohort. The ex vivo response was dominated by HLA-C-restricted CMV-specific TCR beta clonotypes, and the single most frequent clonotype in two of eight donors was supplied by these HLA-C-restricted clonotypes.

The trim is 1 base for V and 12 bases for J, with a gap of 18 bases between the germline ends. Sequences MDHEN (CDR1) and SYDVKM (CDR2) are obtained from the germline V gene. Taken from cysteine to phenylalanine, the CDR3 has 14 residues. Here the CDR3 DNA is all that survives: 42 bases in frame from base 1. These reads were obtained on an Illumina HiSeq 1500. TCRdb reran the public reads through fastp at Q25 and MiXCR, keeping productive beta chains. When rows share a CDR3 protein, they turn into one entry using the most common DNA and genes. The table for this sample lists just over 300,000 distinct CDR3 sequences; about 17% of them were counted only once. The ten largest clones take up approximately 12% of the sample. For this clonotype: What antigen it recognizes has not been identified. No quality values exist for individual bases; no much larger clone is one base distant.

Material: PBMCs. The sequence is built from TRBV28 and TRBJ1-2; the D gene assignment is ambiguous. This clonotype was sampled from a human donor in good health (CMV status not recorded). Some clones in this sample may be carry-over from other donors' samples. Here the CDR3 is given as CASSLYNEQTIHTF. The nucleotides read TGTGCCAGCAGTTTATATAATGAACAAACAATCCACACCTTC.